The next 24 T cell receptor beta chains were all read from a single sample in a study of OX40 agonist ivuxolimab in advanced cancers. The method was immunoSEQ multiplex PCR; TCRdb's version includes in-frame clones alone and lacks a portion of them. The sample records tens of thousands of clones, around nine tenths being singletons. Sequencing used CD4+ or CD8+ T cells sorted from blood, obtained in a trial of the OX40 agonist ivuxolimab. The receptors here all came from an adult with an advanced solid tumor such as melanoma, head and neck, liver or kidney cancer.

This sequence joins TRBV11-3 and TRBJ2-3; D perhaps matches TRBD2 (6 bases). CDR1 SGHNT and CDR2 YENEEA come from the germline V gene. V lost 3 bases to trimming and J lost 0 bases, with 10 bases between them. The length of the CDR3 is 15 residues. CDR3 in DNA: TGTGCCAGCAGCTTGGGGGGATTTAGCACAGATACGCAGTATTTT. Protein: CASSLGGFSTDTQYF.

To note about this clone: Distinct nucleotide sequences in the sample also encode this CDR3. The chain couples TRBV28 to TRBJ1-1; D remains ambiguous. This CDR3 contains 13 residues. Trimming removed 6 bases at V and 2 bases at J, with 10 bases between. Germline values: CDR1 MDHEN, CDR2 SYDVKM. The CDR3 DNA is TGTGCCAGCAGCTTGTGGGGAAACACTGAAGCTTTCTTT. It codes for CASSLWGNTEAFF.

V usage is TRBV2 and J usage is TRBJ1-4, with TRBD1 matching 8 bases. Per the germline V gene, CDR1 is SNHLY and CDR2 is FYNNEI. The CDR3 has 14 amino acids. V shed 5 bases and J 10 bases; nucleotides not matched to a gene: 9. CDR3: CASSNQGAPGKLFF. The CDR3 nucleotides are TGTGCCAGCAGTAATCAGGGGGCGCCGGGAAAACTGTTTTTT.

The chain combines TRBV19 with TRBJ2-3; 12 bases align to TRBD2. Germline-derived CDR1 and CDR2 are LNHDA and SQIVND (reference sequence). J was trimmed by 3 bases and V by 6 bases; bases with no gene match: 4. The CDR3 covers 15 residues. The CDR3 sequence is CASRGTSGRTDTQYF. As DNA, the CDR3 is TGTGCCAGTAGGGGAACTAGCGGGAGGACAGATACGCAGTATTTT.

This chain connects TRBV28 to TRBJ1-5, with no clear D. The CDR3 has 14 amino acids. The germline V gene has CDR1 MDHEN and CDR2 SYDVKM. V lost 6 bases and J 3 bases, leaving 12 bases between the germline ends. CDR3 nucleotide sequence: TGTGCCAGCAGCCCAACCGGATACAATCAGCCCCAGCATTTT. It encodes CASSPTGYNQPQHF.

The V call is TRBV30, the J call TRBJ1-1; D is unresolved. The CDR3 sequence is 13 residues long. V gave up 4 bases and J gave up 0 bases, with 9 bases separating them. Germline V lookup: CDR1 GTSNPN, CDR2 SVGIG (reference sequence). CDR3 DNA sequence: TGTGCCTGGAAGGCTTACATGAACACTGAAGCTTTCTTT. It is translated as CAWKAYMNTEAFF.

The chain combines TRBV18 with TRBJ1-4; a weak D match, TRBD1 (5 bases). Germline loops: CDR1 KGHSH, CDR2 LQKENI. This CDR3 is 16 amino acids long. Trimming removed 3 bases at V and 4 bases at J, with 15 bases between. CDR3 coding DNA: TGTGCCAGCTCACCGGAAATTCGACAGTTTAATGAAAAACTGTTTTTT. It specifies CASSPEIRQFNEKLFF.

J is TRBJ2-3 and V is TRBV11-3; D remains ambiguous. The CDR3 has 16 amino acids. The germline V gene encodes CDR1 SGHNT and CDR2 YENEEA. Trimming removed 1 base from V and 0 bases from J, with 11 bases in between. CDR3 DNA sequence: TGTGCCAGCAGCTTAGGCCTACAAGGTAGCACAGATACGCAGTATTTT. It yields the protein CASSLGLQGSTDTQYF.

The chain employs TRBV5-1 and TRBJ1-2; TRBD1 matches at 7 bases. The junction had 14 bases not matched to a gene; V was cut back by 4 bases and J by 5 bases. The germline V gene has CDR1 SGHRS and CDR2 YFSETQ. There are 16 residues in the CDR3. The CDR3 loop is CASSDYPGAGGYGYTF. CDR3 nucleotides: TGCGCCAGCAGCGACTACCCAGGAGCAGGGGGGTATGGCTACACCTTC.

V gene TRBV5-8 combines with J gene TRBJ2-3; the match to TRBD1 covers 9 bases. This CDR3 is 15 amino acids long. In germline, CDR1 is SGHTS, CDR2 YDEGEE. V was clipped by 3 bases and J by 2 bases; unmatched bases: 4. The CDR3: CASSSDRGNTDTQYF. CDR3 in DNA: TGTGCCAGCAGCTCCGACAGGGGGAACACAGATACGCAGTATTTT.

The DNA of the CDR3 is TGTGCCAGCAGCTCCCTCAGGGGGCCTAAGAACAGGGAGCTGTTTTTT. Its translation is CASSSLRGPKNRELFF. The chain carries TRBV7-9 and TRBJ2-2; 8 nucleotides agree with TRBD1. CDR1 and CDR2 from the germline V gene are SEHNR and FQNEAQ (reference sequence). The CDR3 runs to 16 residues. With V trimmed by 4 bases and J by 9 bases, 13 bases remained unmatched.

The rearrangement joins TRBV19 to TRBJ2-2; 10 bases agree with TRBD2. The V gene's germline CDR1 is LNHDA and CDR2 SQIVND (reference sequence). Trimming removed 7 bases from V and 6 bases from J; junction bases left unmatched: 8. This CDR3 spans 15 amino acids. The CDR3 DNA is TGTGCCAGTACCCTAGCGGGAGTACAGGCCGGGGAGCTGTTTTTT. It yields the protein CASTLAGVQAGELFF.

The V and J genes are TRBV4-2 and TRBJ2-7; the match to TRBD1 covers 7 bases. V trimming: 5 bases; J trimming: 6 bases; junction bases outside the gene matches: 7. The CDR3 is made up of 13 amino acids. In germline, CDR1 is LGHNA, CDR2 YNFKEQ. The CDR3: CASSYGQEAEQYF. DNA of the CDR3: TGTGCCAGCAGCTATGGACAGGAGGCCGAGCAGTACTTC.

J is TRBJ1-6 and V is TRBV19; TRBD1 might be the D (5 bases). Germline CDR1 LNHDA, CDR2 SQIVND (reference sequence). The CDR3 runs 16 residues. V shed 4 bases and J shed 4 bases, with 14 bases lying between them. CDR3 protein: CASSNPRTTYNSPLHF. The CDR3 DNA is TGTGCCAGTAGTAACCCGAGGACAACTTATAATTCACCCCTCCACTTT.

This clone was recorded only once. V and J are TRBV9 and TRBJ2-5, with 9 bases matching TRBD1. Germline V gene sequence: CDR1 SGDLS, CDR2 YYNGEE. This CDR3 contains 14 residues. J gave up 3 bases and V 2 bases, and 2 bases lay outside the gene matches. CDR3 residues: CASSVDRGEETQYF. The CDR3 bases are TGTGCCAGCAGCGTCGACAGGGGGGAAGAGACCCAGTACTTC.

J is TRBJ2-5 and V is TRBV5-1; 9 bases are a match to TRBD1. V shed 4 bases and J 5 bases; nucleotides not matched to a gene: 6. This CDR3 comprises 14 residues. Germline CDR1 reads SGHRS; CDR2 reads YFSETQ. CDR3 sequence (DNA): TGCGCCAGCAGCCCGACAGGGGGGGTGGAGACCCAGTACTTC. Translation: CASSPTGGVETQYF.

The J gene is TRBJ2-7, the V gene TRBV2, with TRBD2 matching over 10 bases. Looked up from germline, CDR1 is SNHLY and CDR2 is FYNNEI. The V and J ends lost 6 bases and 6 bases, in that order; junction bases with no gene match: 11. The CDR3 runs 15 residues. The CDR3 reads CASRRERTSGLEQYF. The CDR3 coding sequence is TGTGCCAGCAGAAGAGAGAGGACTAGCGGTCTCGAGCAGTACTTC.

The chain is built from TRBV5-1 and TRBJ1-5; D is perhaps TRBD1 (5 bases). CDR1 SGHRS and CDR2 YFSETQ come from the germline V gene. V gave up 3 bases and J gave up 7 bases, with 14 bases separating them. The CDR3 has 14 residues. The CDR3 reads CASSSAPGDQPQHF. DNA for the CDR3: TGCGCCAGCAGCTCGGCGCCGGGGGACCAGCCCCAGCATTTT.

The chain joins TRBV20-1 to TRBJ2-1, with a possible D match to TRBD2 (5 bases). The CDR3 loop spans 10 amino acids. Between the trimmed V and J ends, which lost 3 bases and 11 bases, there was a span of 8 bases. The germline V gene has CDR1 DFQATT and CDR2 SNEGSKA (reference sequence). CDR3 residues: CSASPGKQFF. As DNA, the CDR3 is TGCAGTGCTAGCCCGGGAAAGCAGTTCTTC.

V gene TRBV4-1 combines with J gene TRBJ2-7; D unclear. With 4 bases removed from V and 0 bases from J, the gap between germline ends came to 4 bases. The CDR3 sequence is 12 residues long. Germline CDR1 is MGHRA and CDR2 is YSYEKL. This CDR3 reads CASSPPSYEQYF. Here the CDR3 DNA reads TGCGCCAGCAGCCCTCCCTCCTACGAGCAGTACTTC.

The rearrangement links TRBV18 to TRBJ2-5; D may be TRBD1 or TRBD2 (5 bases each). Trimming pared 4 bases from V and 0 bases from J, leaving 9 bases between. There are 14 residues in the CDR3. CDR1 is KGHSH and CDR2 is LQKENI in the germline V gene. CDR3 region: CASSLGTNQETQYF. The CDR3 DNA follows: TGTGCCAGCTCACTCGGGACCAACCAAGAGACCCAGTACTTC.

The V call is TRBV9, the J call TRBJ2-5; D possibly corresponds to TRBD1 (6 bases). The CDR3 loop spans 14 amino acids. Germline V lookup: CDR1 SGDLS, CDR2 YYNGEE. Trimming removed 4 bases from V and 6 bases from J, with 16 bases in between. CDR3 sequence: CASSPQQGRQTQYF. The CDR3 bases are TGTGCCAGCAGCCCACAACAGGGACGGCAGACCCAGTACTTC.

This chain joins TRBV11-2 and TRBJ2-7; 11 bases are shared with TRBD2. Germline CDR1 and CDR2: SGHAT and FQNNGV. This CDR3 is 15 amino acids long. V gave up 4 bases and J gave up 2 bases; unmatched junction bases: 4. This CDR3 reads CASSSETSGTYEQYF. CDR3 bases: TGTGCCAGCAGCTCCGAGACTAGCGGGACCTACGAGCAGTACTTC.

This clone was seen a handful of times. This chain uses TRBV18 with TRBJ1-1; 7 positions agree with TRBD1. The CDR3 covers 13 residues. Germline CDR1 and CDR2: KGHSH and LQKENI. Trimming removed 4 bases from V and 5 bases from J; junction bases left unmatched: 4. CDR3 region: CASSLDRATEAFF. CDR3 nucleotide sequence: TGTGCCAGCTCACTCGACAGGGCAACTGAAGCTTTCTTT.